The 8 T cell receptor beta chains below come from one sample, sequenced in a study of cytomegalovirus exposure and HLA in healthy donors. The primer mix had 60 Vbeta and 13 Jbeta primers. Only in-frame clones appear in the TCRdb table, and some are missing; sequencing was by immunoSEQ multiplex PCR. The sample contains roughly 150,000 clones, about 82% of which appear only once. The sample taken for sequencing was PBMCs. These TCRs come from a male donor in good health and CMV-seronegative.

V gene TRBV10-1 combines with J gene TRBJ2-3, with a possible D match to TRBD1 (6 bases). The V end lost 6 bases, the J end lost 0 bases, and 25 bases lay between the germline ends. The CDR3 spans 19 residues. The germline gives CDR1 WNHNN, CDR2 SYGVQD (reference sequence). The CDR3 coding sequence is TGCGCCAGCAGAGATCCTTTGGGGGCCCCGGGGACGAGCACAGATACGCAGTATTTT. It translates to CASRDPLGAPGTSTDTQYF.

The chain uses TRBV5-1 and TRBJ1-2; maybe TRBD1 (5 bases). Trimming pared 1 base from V and 6 bases from J, leaving 13 bases between. CDR3 length: 14 amino acids. Looked up from germline, CDR1 is SGHRS and CDR2 is YFSETQ. As DNA, the CDR3 is TGCGCCAGCAGCTTGTGGGGGGGGACGGATGGCTACACCTTC. Encoded protein: CASSLWGGTDGYTF.

The chain couples TRBV5-6 to TRBJ1-5; TRBD1 matches 8 bases. J gave up 2 bases and V 3 bases, and 7 bases lay outside the gene matches. Germline V gene lookup returns CDR1 SGHDT and CDR2 YYEEEE. The CDR3 runs 16 residues. The CDR3 protein is CASSYSTGVGNQPQHF. The CDR3 bases are TGTGCCAGCAGCTACTCGACAGGGGTGGGCAATCAGCCCCAGCATTTT. Full variable domain (remainder filled in from reference TRBV5-6 and TRBJ1-5): DAGVTQSPTHLIKTRGQQVTLRCSPKSGHDTVSWYQQALGQGPQFIFQYYEEEERQRGNFPDRFSGHQFPNYSSELNVNALLLGDSALYLCASSYSTGVGNQPQHFGDGTRLSIL.

The chain employs TRBV11-3 and TRBJ2-3, with D maybe TRBD1 (5 bases). V dropped 6 bases and J dropped 2 bases, with 15 bases sitting between them. The CDR3 sequence is 15 residues long. The germline V gene encodes CDR1 SGHNT and CDR2 YENEEA. In nucleotides, the CDR3 is TGTGCCAGCAGTTGGGGCGAGACATTCACAGATACGCAGTATTTT. The encoded protein is CASSWGETFTDTQYF. The variable domain in full, completed from reference TRBV11-3 and TRBJ2-3, reads EAGVVQSPRYKIIEKKQPVAFWCNPISGHNTLYWYLQNLGQGPELLIRYENEEAVDDSQLPKDRFSAERLKGVDSTLKIQPAELGDSAVYLCASSWGETFTDTQYFGPGTRLTVL.

The chain couples TRBV10-1 to TRBJ1-2, with D tentatively TRBD1 (5 bases). CDR1 is WNHNN, CDR2 SYGVQD, per germline (reference sequence). V gave up 6 bases and J gave up 2 bases, with 19 bases separating them. The CDR3 length is 16 residues. CDR3 residues: CASRDGTPEGNYGYTF. CDR3 coding DNA: TGCGCCAGCAGGGACGGGACCCCGGAGGGGAACTATGGCTACACCTTC.

The gene calls are TRBV27 and TRBJ2-1, with TRBD2 identical over 13 bases. CDR1 and CDR2 from the germline V gene are MNHEY and SMNVEV (reference sequence). This CDR3 has 15 residues. V was clipped by 3 bases and J by 6 bases; unmatched bases: 2. The CDR3 here is CASSFGTSGTNEQFF. The DNA of the CDR3 is TGTGCCAGCAGTTTTGGGACTAGCGGGACCAATGAGCAGTTCTTC.

The chain is built from TRBV19 and TRBJ2-1; a possible D gene is TRBD2 (6 bases). This CDR3 has 14 residues. Trimming pared 5 bases from V and 5 bases from J, leaving 13 bases between. Germline lookup yields CDR1 LNHDA and CDR2 SQIVND (reference sequence). Here the CDR3 DNA reads TGTGCCAGTAGTCACCGGGACTCAGACAATGAGCAGTTCTTC. This sequence encodes CASSHRDSDNEQFF.

This chain joins TRBV13 and TRBJ2-1; the match to TRBD2 covers 7 bases. V lost 1 base, J lost 6 bases, and 9 bases stayed unmatched. The CDR3 runs 16 residues. Germline-derived CDR1 and CDR2 are PRHDT and FYEKMQ (reference sequence). CDR3 DNA: TGTGCCAGCAGCTTAGTGGAGGGACTAAACTTCAATGAGCAGTTCTTC. Its translation is CASSLVEGLNFNEQFF.